The rows below give T cell receptor beta chains drawn from one sample of a study of shared T cell receptors in the human thymus. Profiled with immunoSEQ multiplex PCR; TCRdb holds only in-frame clones, not every one. The sample lists almost 550,000 clones; 75% to 80% were seen once. Separately, the same data were catalogued under a study of human thymus T cells.

The material sequenced was thymocytes. These receptors originate from a boy under three years old with a congenital heart defect. The conserved cysteine and the conserved F or W are not part of the CDR3 here. Fields, in order: clone size, V gene, CDR3 protein. The size field is filled for only some rows; it gives once, few, many or a size class.

NA	TRBV5-1	ASSLQDNTEAF
once	TRBV27	ASSSRGRGANVLT
NA	TRBV10-2	ASSAGRGQLDTQY
few	TRBV10-3	AINPQQGNSNYGYT
NA	TRBV7-9	ASSLVQGGEKLF
NA	TRBV7-9	ASSSIERGGYT
NA	TRBV6-1	ASSERVAGQSLTYEQY
NA	TRBV5-8	ASSKMGLAVSYEQY
NA	TRBV2	ASSDAGIPIREQY
NA	TRBV6-1	ASRLSIDEQF
NA	TRBV29-1	SVGGGRRPDNEQF
NA	TRBV6-5	ASSPDDRLNSPLH
NA	TRBV5-4	ASTPQAGGTYNEQF
NA	TRBV18	ASSPCRTQPTRCTYEQY
NA	TRBV5-4	ATHRRDGEQY
NA	TRBV7-8	ASSSSAGAGRNEQF
NA	TRBV5-1	ASSLEGRRLTNEQF
NA	TRBV5-4	ASSASAGPSVYEQY
NA	TRBV7-3	ASSLAGGPKGEQF
few	TRBV19	ASSIRTGGGYEQY
NA	TRBV30	AWSVPRGYNEQF
NA	TRBV12-5	ASGLAGASGFPYEQY
NA	TRBV5-4	ASSLERYRAASGANVLT
NA	TRBV27	ASSPGGGVGKLF
NA	TRBV27	ASSLLGQVPLPQH
NA	TRBV18	ASSPDRGGNTIY
NA	TRBV5-4	ASSFRAGAPYEQY
NA	TRBV11-2	ASNTRRGGAYEQY
NA	TRBV12-5	ASGLDQIYGYT